This T cell receptor (beta chain) appears in the sequencing data of a study of spatial heterogeneity in lung cancer. About the study: Detected sequences consistently included more beta-chain ones than alpha-chain ones.

This clonotype was observed many times. Its specificity is not known. Time point described: sample taken at primary tumor resection. Unsorted whole RNA samples from tumor, nontumor lung or frozen PBMC were sequenced. The donors, about 78 patients with untreated early-stage non-small cell lung cancer, provided the samples. Findings and caveats of the study: Ubiquitous expanded tumor TCRs were seen in blood more at resection than at follow-up.

Germline V lookup: CDR1 LGHNT, CDR2 FRNRAP. The V gene end was trimmed by 1 base and the J gene end by 3 bases; junction bases not matched to a gene: 9. The CDR3 has 16 residues. All TCR cDNA molecules were individually tagged with a unique molecular identifier. TCRdb re-derived calls from the 5' RACE reads in MiXCR, one entry per CDR3 protein. The data contain over 6,000 distinct CDR3 sequences, 4.5% to 6% of them singletons. The clonotype originates from a male donor with early-stage non-small cell lung cancer. The V gene is TRBV12-5, the J gene TRBJ2-7; TRBD1 aligns across 7 bases. Specimen: PBMCs, collected at surgery. CDR3 nucleotides: TGTGCTAGTGGTTTGGGGAACAGGGGAACACTCTACGAGCAGTACTTC. Its translation is CASGLGNRGTLYEQYF.